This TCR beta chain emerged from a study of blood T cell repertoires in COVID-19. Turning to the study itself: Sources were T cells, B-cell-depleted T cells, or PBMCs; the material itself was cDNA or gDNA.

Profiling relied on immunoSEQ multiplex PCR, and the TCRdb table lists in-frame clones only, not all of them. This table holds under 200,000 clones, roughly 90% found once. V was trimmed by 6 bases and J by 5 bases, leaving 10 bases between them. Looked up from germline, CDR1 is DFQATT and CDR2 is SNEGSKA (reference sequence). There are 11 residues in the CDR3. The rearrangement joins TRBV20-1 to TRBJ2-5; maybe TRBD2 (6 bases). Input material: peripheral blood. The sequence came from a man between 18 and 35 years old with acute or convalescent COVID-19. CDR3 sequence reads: CSAQRAETQYF. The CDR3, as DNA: TGCAGTGCGCAGCGGGCGGAGACCCAGTACTTC.